This record looks at one T cell receptor (beta chain) sequence and its context. This clone was counted only a few times. Its antigen remains unidentified. Base qualities are missing; no much larger clone stands one base away. The sample originates from a study of T cells in pancreatic ductal adenocarcinoma (dated by TCRdb to 2016 to 2017). Concerning the study at large: Seeking insight into the adaptive T-cell response that arises naturally, the researchers examined how many CD8+ T cells infiltrated tumors of resected pancreatic ductal adenocarcinoma, where they sat, and what features they had, alongside the same properties of suppressive cells.

What the work shows at the level of the full study, not this receptor alone: Blood samples had more total productive templates and 6.5 to 9.5-fold more unique clonotypes than tumor samples. No significant difference in T-cell clonality was found between tumor and blood, with mean clonality of roughly 0.12 in tumors and approximately 0.07 in blood. Tumor versus blood clonality comparisons may be biased because tumors are enriched in CD45RO+ effector rather than naive T cells, biasing toward lower diversity. Because most pancreatic cancer patients present with inoperable disease, the resected cohort was biased toward the minority with early-stage disease.

Pancreatic ductal adenocarcinoma patients who had undergone surgery without neoadjuvant therapy were selected. Right after surgery, resected tumor tissue went into ice-cold media, and part of that tissue was flash frozen for DNA and RNA. Using the DNeasy Blood and Tissue Kit along with Proteinase K and RNase treatment, genomic DNA was extracted from 6 or 7 PBMC specimens and roughly 10 flash-frozen tumor specimens. The immunoSEQ hsTCRB kit was used to amplify TCR beta CDR3 regions from genomic DNA. High-throughput TRB CDR3 sequencing was performed on an Illumina HiSeq system. In the source study's methods: The immunoSEQ software was used to analyze sequencing reads, and nonproductive sequences containing premature stops or frame-shifts were removed. Clonality of the repertoire was calculated as one minus Shannon entropy normalized by log2 of the number of unique productive sequences. TCRdb obtained this table from immuneACCESS and retained in-frame rearrangements with V and J assigned. These tables miss some clones; where compared with another copy, unresolved V genes account for less than half of the shortfall, and the remainder is unexplained. V and J calls and clone size are given by that table; D and trimming were obtained from the DNA. The sample table records about 9,400 clones; roughly 70% of these occur just once. Jointly, the top ten make up around 27% of the sample.

The TCR sequence derives from a human donor with pancreatic ductal adenocarcinoma. The sequenced material came from pancreatic tumor tissue.

The CDR3 sequence is CASNPTGATSEQYF. The bases are TGTGCCAGCAACCCAACAGGGGCCACTTCCGAGCAGTACTTC. Here the chain combines TRBV6-1 and TRBJ2-7, and 7 junctional nucleotides match TRBD1. The CDR3 runs 14 residues from the cysteine to the phenylalanine. Only CDR3 DNA remains: 42 bases, in frame from the first base. Trimming accounts for 7 bases at V and 6 bases at J, while the number of junction bases matched to no gene is 12. The germline V gene gives CDR1 as MNHNS and CDR2 as SASEGT.